This T cell receptor beta chain was found in a study of control samples from healthy donors and cancer patients. Germline CDR1 MNHEY, CDR2 SMNVEV (reference sequence). CDR3 size: 15 residues. V lost 6 bases and J 6 bases, leaving 15 bases between the germline ends. The table came from immunoSEQ multiplex PCR; TCRdb's copy has only in-frame clones and leaves some out. The repertoire holds about 44,000 clones, 87% seen once, with roughly 10% in the top ten. The chain carries TRBV27 and TRBJ1-6; D is unclear. The receptor's source is a woman aged 55-75 years with lung cancer. The material sequenced was PBMCs. CDR3 nucleotide sequence: TGTGCCAGCAGACCCGGAGCCGGGATTAATTCACCCCTCCACTTT. This codes for CASRPGAGINSPLHF.